Below are 30 T cell receptor beta chains sequenced from a single sample in a study of sequential checkpoint blockade in melanoma. Stated treatment: randomized to nivolumab then ipilimumab (arm A) or the reverse (arm B). Method: immunoSEQ multiplex PCR; TCRdb's copy keeps in-frame clones and lacks some. The sample shows almost 20,000 clones, roughly four fifths of them seen only once. The sample consisted of CD8+ T cells sorted from blood (inferred from file names), taken from a patient given nivolumab and ipilimumab in sequence. The source is a human donor with melanoma.

The gene calls are TRBV6-5 and TRBJ2-1, with 14 bases identical to TRBD2. This CDR3 has 15 amino acids. Germline values: CDR1 MNHEY, CDR2 SVGAGI. V gave up 3 bases and J gave up 7 bases; unmatched junction bases: 2. The CDR3 loop reads CASSYRLAGGNEQFF. In nucleotides, the CDR3 is TGTGCCAGCAGTTATAGACTAGCGGGGGGGAATGAGCAGTTCTTC.

This clone has just a few counts. V is TRBV30 and J is TRBJ1-2; TRBD1 matches at 9 bases. The CDR3 sequence is 12 residues long. V dropped 8 bases and J dropped 2; count of bases not matched to a gene: 3. In germline, CDR1 is GTSNPN, CDR2 SVGIG (reference sequence). CDR3 loop: CAADRGNYGYTF. CDR3 DNA: TGTGCCGCGGACAGGGGAAACTATGGCTACACCTTC.

The chain couples TRBV4-2 to TRBJ1-4; D is uncertain. The germline V gene encodes CDR1 LGHNA and CDR2 YNFKEQ. This CDR3 spans 13 amino acids. Trimming took off 1 base at V and 8 bases at J, with 8 bases between the two ends. In DNA, the CDR3 is TGTGCCAGCAGCCAAGGAATCGGGGAAAAACTGTTTTTT. Protein: CASSQGIGEKLFF.

The chain couples TRBV7-8 to TRBJ1-1; D remains unclear. Trimming stripped 2 bases from V and 6 bases from J, with 10 bases between. The V gene's germline CDR1 is SGHVS and CDR2 FQNEAQ. This CDR3 spans 13 amino acids. The CDR3, as DNA: TGTGCCAGCAGCTTAAAATGGAGGTCTGAAGCTTTCTTT. Its protein product is CASSLKWRSEAFF.

The rearrangement joins TRBV7-9 to TRBJ1-1; no definite D call. Trimming cost V 2 bases and J 11 bases, with 3 bases left between them. The germline CDR1 and CDR2 sequences are SEHNR and FQNEAQ (reference sequence). CDR3 length equals 9 residues. This chain's CDR3 is CASSLLAFF. CDR3 coding DNA: TGTGCCAGCAGCTTACTGGCTTTCTTT.

This clone has only a few counts. The V and J genes are TRBV5-8 and TRBJ1-1; D unclear. Germline V gene data show CDR1 as SGHTS and CDR2 as YDEGEE. V was shortened by 5 bases and J by 4 bases, with 15 bases between the two germline ends. This CDR3 is built from 14 residues. DNA for the CDR3: TGTGCCAGCAGACGATTAGAAAGAGGCACTGAAGCTTTCTTT. Translated, it gives CASRRLERGTEAFF.

This clone was detected once. This chain connects TRBV5-1 to TRBJ1-1; D remains unclear. This CDR3 contains 15 residues. The V end lost 2 bases, the J end lost 0 bases, and 11 bases lay between the germline ends. CDR1 and CDR2 (germline): SGHRS, YFSETQ. Written as DNA, the CDR3 is TGCGCCAGCAGCTTTAGCGTCAGCATGAACACTGAAGCTTTCTTT. Its translation: CASSFSVSMNTEAFF.

This chain uses TRBV4-3 with TRBJ1-1; 9 nucleotides align to TRBD1. Per germline, CDR1 LGHNA and CDR2 YSLEER. V lost 4 bases and J lost 2; bases outside the gene matches: 8. This CDR3 region has 16 residues. The DNA of the CDR3 is TGCGCCAGCAGCCTCGACCTGGGACAGGGAAACACTGAAGCTTTCTTT. Amino acids: CASSLDLGQGNTEAFF.

The rearrangement joins TRBV7-9 to TRBJ2-2; D is undetermined. There are 12 residues in the CDR3. Germline V lookup: CDR1 SEHNR, CDR2 FQNEAQ (reference sequence). The V end was cut by 4 bases, the J end by 4 bases, with 4 bases between. Written as DNA, the CDR3 is TGTGCCAGCAGCTCCCGCACCGGGGAGCTGTTTTTT. Translated, it gives CASSSRTGELFF.

This clone was recorded once. This chain uses TRBV7-8 with TRBJ2-7; 7 bases match TRBD1. V shed 3 bases and J 0 bases; nucleotides not matched to a gene: 2. The CDR3 has 14 residues. The germline V gene encodes CDR1 SGHVS and CDR2 FQNEAQ. This CDR3 reads CASSFRQGSYEQYF. The CDR3, as DNA: TGTGCCAGCAGCTTTCGACAGGGCTCCTACGAGCAGTACTTC.

The chain carries TRBV10-2 and TRBJ1-5; the D gene is possibly TRBD1 (5 bases). The CDR3 has 13 residues. The ends were cut back, 6 bases at V and 2 bases at J, with 8 bases in the middle. Germline V gene lookup returns CDR1 WSHSY and CDR2 SAAADI. The CDR3 DNA reads TGCGCCAGCAGGGACACGCGCAATCAGCCCCAGCATTTT. Protein sequence: CASRDTRNQPQHF.

This clone is large (0.1 to 1%) in the sample. The rearrangement links TRBV19 to TRBJ1-2; 7 nucleotides line up with TRBD1. Trimming took 4 bases from V and 2 from J; bases not matched to a gene: 7. CDR1 and CDR2 (germline): LNHDA, SQIVND (reference sequence). The CDR3 is 15 residues long. The CDR3: CASSTSPTGNYGYTF. The CDR3 region has the DNA TGTGCCAGTAGTACCTCCCCGACAGGGAACTATGGCTACACCTTC.

To note about this clone: The sample contains more than one DNA sequence encoding this CDR3. V usage is TRBV7-6 and J usage is TRBJ2-7, with TRBD2 matching over 8 bases. Trimming took 2 bases from V and 1 from J; bases not matched to a gene: 4. There are 15 residues in the CDR3. CDR1 SGHVS and CDR2 FNYEAQ come from the germline V gene. This chain's CDR3 is CASSLFGGESYEQYF. The CDR3 nucleotides are TGTGCCAGCAGCTTATTCGGGGGGGAATCCTACGAGCAGTACTTC.

This chain joins TRBV5-1 and TRBJ2-7; 11 bases fit TRBD1. CDR1 is SGHRS and CDR2 is YFSETQ in the germline V gene. The CDR3 is 15 amino acids. V gave up 4 bases and J gave up 7 bases; unmatched junction bases: 10. DNA of the CDR3: TGCGCCAGCAGCAAACCGGGACAGGGGGTTGGGGAGCAGTACTTC. It encodes CASSKPGQGVGEQYF.

The chain recombines TRBV7-6 with TRBJ1-4, with D unresolved. The V gene's germline CDR1 is SGHVS and CDR2 FNYEAQ. V was clipped by 5 bases and J by 0 bases, with 7 bases between them. The length of the CDR3 is 14 residues. Here the CDR3 DNA reads TGTGCCAGCAGCCCGACACCAACTAATGAAAAACTGTTTTTT. It yields the protein CASSPTPTNEKLFF.

This chain connects TRBV27 to TRBJ2-7; TRBD2 matches 7 bases. The V segment lost 10 bases and the J segment 3 bases; nucleotides outside the gene matches: 15. Germline CDR1 is MNHEY and CDR2 is SMNVEV (reference sequence). The CDR3 length is 15 residues. For the CDR3, the DNA is TGTGCCACCCAAATTCAGGGAGGGCCTGGCTACGAGCAGTACTTC. This gives the protein CATQIQGGPGYEQYF.

The V call is TRBV19, the J call TRBJ2-7; D is unclear. The length of the CDR3 is 14 residues. The ends were cut back, 1 base at V and 6 bases at J, with 13 bases in the middle. Germline values: CDR1 LNHDA, CDR2 SQIVND (reference sequence). The CDR3 region has the DNA TGTGCCAGTAGTATAGTATTCAGGATAAGCGAGCAGTACTTC. Its protein product is CASSIVFRISEQYF.

Comment on this clone: A much larger clone lies a single base off, so this may be a read error. Other nucleotide sequences in the sample specify the same CDR3. This chain connects TRBV5-8 to TRBJ1-1; possible D gene TRBD1, 6 bases. CDR3 length: 15 amino acids. Between the trimmed V and J ends, which lost 4 bases and 1 base, there was a span of 14 bases. Germline V gene lookup returns CDR1 SGHTS and CDR2 YDEGEE. CDR3 region: CASSLLGGRNTEAFF. CDR3 nucleotides: TGTGCCAGCAGCCTCTTGGGGGGGCGGAACACTGAAGCTTTCTTT.

This chain joins TRBV15 and TRBJ2-7; 11 bases fit TRBD1. Trimming removed 4 bases from V and 3 bases from J; junction bases left unmatched: 8. The germline V gene has CDR1 LNHNV and CDR2 YYDKDF (reference sequence). The CDR3 is 16 residues long. The CDR3, as DNA: TGTGCCACCAGCACCAGGGACAGGGGGGAAGGCTACGAGCAGTACTTC. This translates into CATSTRDRGEGYEQYF. Full variable domain (outside the CDR3, taken from reference TRBV15 and TRBJ2-7): DAMVIQNPRYQVTQFGKPVTLSCSQTLNHNVMYWYQQKSSQAPKLLFHYYDKDFNNEADTPDNFQSRRPNTSFCFLDIRSPGLGDTAMYLCATSTRDRGEGYEQYFGPGTRLTVT.

CDR3 protein: CASSPVRGLANYGYTF. The CDR3 region has the DNA TGTGCCAGCAGTCCCGTCCGGGGACTAGCTAACTATGGCTACACCTTC. The V and J genes are TRBV27 and TRBJ1-2, with a tentative D call TRBD1 (5 bases). V gave up 5 bases and J gave up 0 bases, with 16 bases separating them. The CDR3 covers 16 residues. Germline assignment: CDR1 MNHEY and CDR2 SMNVEV (reference sequence).

The V gene is TRBV5-1, the J gene TRBJ2-1, with TRBD1 matching 9 bases. The CDR3 has 15 residues. Germline V gene data show CDR1 as SGHRS and CDR2 as YFSETQ. J gave up 4 bases and V 2 bases, and 4 bases lay outside the gene matches. CDR3 coding DNA: TGCGCCAGCAGCTTACGACAGGGGGTATACAATGAGCAGTTCTTC. Amino acids: CASSLRQGVYNEQFF.

The table lists this clone with a few counts. The chain recombines TRBV14 with TRBJ1-6; 7 bases align to TRBD1. Unmatched junction bases numbered 10, after V lost 2 bases and J lost 6 bases. The CDR3 is made up of 17 amino acids. The germline V gene encodes CDR1 SGHDN and CDR2 FVKESK. The CDR3 DNA reads as TGTGCCAGCAGCCAAACCCTGGACAGGTCTTTTAATTCACCCCTCCACTTT. It codes for CASSQTLDRSFNSPLHF.

In this sample, this clone turned up once. V gene TRBV2 combines with J gene TRBJ2-1, with D possibly matching TRBD1 (7 bases). CDR1 and CDR2 (germline): SNHLY, FYNNEI. The CDR3 contains 19 residues. The V gene lost 7 bases and the J gene lost 1 base, with 26 bases spanning the gap. CDR3 protein: CASNWDSSLGTQSYNEQFF. CDR3 nucleotides: TGTGCCAGCAACTGGGACAGCAGCCTCGGGACTCAGTCCTACAATGAGCAGTTCTTC.

This clone is a singleton in its sample. The chain couples TRBV7-8 to TRBJ1-2, with a tentative D call TRBD1 (5 bases). CDR1 and CDR2 (germline): SGHVS, FQNEAQ. The CDR3 is 14 amino acids. V was shortened by 1 base and J by 8 bases, with 14 bases between the two germline ends. CDR3 DNA: TGTGCCAGCAGCTTAGGAACGGGGGAAGGGGGCTACACCTTC. It translates to CASSLGTGEGGYTF.

The J gene is TRBJ1-4, the V gene TRBV9; D is ambiguous. Trimming took 3 bases from V and 7 from J, leaving 16 bases between them. Germline values: CDR1 SGDLS, CDR2 YYNGEE. The CDR3 runs to 15 residues. The DNA for the CDR3 is TGTGCCAGCAGCGAGGGAGGGAGGATCAGTGAAAAACTGTTTTTT. It codes for CASSEGGRISEKLFF.

The genes are TRBV28 and TRBJ2-6, with TRBD1 identical over 7 bases. Germline V lookup: CDR1 MDHEN, CDR2 SYDVKM. V shed 3 bases, J shed 0 bases, and the junction held 2 bases outside the gene matches. This CDR3 contains 16 residues. The CDR3 spells CASSLDRTSGANVLTF. Written as DNA, the CDR3 is TGTGCCAGCAGTTTGGACAGGACCTCTGGGGCCAACGTCCTGACTTTC.

J is TRBJ2-3 and V is TRBV28; D possibly corresponds to TRBD1 (5 bases). The germline V gene encodes CDR1 MDHEN and CDR2 SYDVKM. The ends were cut back, 4 bases at V and 2 bases at J, with 7 bases in the middle. The CDR3 is made up of 13 amino acids. CDR3 residues: CASSWTNTDTQYF. Here the CDR3 DNA reads TGTGCCAGCAGTTGGACAAACACAGATACGCAGTATTTT.

The chain combines TRBV19 with TRBJ1-5; D may be TRBD1 (6 bases). Trimming removed 5 bases at V and 0 bases at J, with 11 bases between. Germline CDR1 is LNHDA and CDR2 is SQIVND (reference sequence). There are 15 residues in the CDR3. The CDR3 nucleotides are TGTGCCAGTAGTGAACAGGGTTATAGCAATCAGCCCCAGCATTTT. Translating it yields CASSEQGYSNQPQHF.

CDR3 in DNA: TGTGCCAGCAGACCCGCCGGGGGGAACACTGAAGCTTTCTTT. Residues: CASRPAGGNTEAFF. The chain has TRBV6-5 and TRBJ1-1; tentatively, D is TRBD1 (5 bases). This CDR3 spans 14 amino acids. Trimming removed 6 bases at V and 1 base at J, with 12 bases between. Germline V CDR1 and CDR2: MNHEY, SVGAGI.

The rearrangement links TRBV6-5 to TRBJ1-6, with unresolved D. Germline loops: CDR1 MNHEY, CDR2 SVGAGI. V gave up 5 bases and J gave up 4 bases, with 9 bases separating them. The CDR3 is 14 residues long. The CDR3: CASSGRGYNSPLHF. The DNA of the CDR3 is TGTGCCAGCAGTGGCCGCGGTTATAATTCACCCCTCCACTTT.